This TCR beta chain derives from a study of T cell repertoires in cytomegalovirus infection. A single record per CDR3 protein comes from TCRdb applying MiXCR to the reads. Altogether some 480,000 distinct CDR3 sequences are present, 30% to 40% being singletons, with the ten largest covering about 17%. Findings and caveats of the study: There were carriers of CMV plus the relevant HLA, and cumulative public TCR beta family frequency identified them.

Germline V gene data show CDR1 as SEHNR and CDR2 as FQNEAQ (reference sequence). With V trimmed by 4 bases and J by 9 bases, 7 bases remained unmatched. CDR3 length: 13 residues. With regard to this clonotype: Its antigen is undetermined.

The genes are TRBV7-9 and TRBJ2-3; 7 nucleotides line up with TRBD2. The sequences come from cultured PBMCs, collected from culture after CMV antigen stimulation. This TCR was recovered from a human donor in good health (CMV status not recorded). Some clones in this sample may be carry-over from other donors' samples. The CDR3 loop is CASSSPSGNTQYF. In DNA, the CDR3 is TGTGCCAGCAGCTCCCCCAGCGGGAACACGCAGTATTTT.